This T cell receptor beta chain is from a study of T cell responses to AZD1222 COVID-19 vaccine. This clone showed up just once. No antigen is known for it. Study-level results: Possibly, clonal diversity was underestimated; donors were largely white British and included more females.

Generated by immunoSEQ multiplex PCR, the TCRdb table keeps only in-frame clones and is missing some. The table has under 95,000 clones, 85% to 90% seen once. V lost 5 bases, J lost 4 bases, and 9 bases lay in between. The germline V gene has CDR1 MGHDK and CDR2 SYGVNS. The CDR3 runs 14 residues. The sample consisted of peripheral blood, taken 28 days after the second AZD1222 dose. The source is an adult who received the AZD1222 COVID-19 vaccine. The chain recombines TRBV25-1 with TRBJ1-6; D remains unclear. The CDR3 sequence: CASSPGTYNSPLHF. CDR3 bases: TGTGCCAGCAGTCCAGGAACGTATAATTCACCCCTCCACTTT.